Given below is one T cell receptor (beta chain) in context. This CDR3 comprises 15 residues. The germline CDR1 and CDR2 sequences are LNHDA and SQIVND (reference sequence). The germline V and J ends were trimmed by 6 bases and 0 bases, with 12 bases remaining between them. Researchers sorted participants into cohorts using their self-reported clinical history. This record comes from a study of blood T cell repertoires in COVID-19. The overall study: Samples of COVID-19 (acute and convalescent) were obtained from the United States, Italy and Spain.

In the study's own analysis: Amplification with reference gene primers provided the estimates of nucleated cell counts. Assay used: immunoSEQ multiplex PCR; TCRdb lists only in-frame clones, some missing. That table is the source of V, J and clone size, and D and trimming were worked out from the DNA. The sample lists about 400,000 clones, 88% occurring once. Sequences were obtained from PBMCs or T cells enriched from blood (not recorded which). This chain links TRBV19 with TRBJ1-3; no definite D call. This receptor was identified in a middle-aged woman with acute COVID-19. The CDR3 spells CASSTTRDSGNTIYF. Written as DNA, the CDR3 is TGTGCCAGTAGCACAACTAGGGACTCTGGAAACACCATATATTTT.